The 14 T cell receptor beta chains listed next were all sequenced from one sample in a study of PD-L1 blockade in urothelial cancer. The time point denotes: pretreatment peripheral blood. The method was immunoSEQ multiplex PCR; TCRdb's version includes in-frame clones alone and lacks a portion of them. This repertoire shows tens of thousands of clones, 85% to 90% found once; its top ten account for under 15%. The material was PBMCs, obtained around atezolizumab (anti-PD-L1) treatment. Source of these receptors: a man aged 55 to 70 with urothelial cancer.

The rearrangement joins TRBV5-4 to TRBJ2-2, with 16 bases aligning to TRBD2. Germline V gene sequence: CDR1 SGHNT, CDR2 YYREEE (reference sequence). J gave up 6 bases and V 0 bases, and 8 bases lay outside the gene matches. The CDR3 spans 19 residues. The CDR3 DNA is TGTGCCAGCAGCTTGGGGGGACTAGCGGGGGGGACGTGGGCCGGGGAGCTGTTTTTT. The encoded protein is CASSLGGLAGGTWAGELFF.

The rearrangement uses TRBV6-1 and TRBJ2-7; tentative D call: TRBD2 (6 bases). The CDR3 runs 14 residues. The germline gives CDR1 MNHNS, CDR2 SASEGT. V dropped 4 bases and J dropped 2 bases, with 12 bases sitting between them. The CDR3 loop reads CASSGGGQAYEQYF. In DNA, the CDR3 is TGTGCCAGCAGTGGGGGAGGCCAGGCCTACGAGCAGTACTTC.

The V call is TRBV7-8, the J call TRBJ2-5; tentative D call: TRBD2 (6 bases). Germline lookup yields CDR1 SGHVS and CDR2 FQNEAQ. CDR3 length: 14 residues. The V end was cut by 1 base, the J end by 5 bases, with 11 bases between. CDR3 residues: CASSLVGGRETQYF. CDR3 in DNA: TGTGCCAGCAGCTTAGTCGGGGGTCGTGAGACCCAGTACTTC.

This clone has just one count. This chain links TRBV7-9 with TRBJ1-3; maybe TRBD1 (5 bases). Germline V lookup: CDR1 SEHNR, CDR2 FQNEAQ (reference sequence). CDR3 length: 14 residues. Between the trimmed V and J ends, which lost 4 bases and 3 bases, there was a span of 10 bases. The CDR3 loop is CASSSGGVGNTIYF. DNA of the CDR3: TGTGCCAGCAGCTCCGGGGGGGTTGGAAACACCATATATTTT.

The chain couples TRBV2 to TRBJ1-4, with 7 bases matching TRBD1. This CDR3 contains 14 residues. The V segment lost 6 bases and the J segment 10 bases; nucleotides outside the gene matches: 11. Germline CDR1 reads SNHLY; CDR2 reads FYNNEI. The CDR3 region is CASSETGAGGKLFF. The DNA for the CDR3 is TGTGCCAGCAGCGAAACAGGGGCCGGCGGAAAACTGTTTTTT.

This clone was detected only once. CDR3 residues: CASSRRTTGNTEAFF. The CDR3 DNA reads as TGTGCCAGCAGTCGACGAACTACAGGGAACACTGAAGCTTTCTTT. J is TRBJ1-1 and V is TRBV6-5; the D gene is possibly TRBD1 (5 bases). CDR1 is MNHEY, CDR2 SVGAGI, per germline. This CDR3 contains 15 residues. V shed 5 bases and J shed 1 base, with 14 bases lying between them.

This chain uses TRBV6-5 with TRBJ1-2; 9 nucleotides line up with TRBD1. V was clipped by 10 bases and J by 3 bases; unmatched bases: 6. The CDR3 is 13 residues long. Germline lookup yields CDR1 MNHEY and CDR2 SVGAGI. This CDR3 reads CATTGGADYGYTF. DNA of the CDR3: TGTGCCACCACAGGGGGCGCAGACTATGGCTACACCTTC.

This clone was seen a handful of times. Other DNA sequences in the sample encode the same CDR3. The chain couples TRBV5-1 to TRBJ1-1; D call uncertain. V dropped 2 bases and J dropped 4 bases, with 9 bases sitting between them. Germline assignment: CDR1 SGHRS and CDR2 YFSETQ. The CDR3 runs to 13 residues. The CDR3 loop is CASSFHRGTEAFF. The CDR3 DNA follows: TGCGCCAGCAGCTTCCACCGAGGCACTGAAGCTTTCTTT.

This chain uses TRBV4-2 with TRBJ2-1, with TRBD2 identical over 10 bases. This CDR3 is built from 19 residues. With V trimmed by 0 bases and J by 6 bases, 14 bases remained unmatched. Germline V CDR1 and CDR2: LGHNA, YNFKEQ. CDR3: CASSQDGLAGDPGPNEQFF. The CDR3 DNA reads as TGTGCCAGCAGCCAAGATGGCCTAGCGGGAGACCCCGGTCCCAATGAGCAGTTCTTC.

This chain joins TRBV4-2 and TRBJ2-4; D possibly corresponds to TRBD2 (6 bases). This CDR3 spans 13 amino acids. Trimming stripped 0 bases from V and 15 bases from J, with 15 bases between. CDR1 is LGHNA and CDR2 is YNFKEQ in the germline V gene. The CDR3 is CASSQDYRDCSYF. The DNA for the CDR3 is TGTGCCAGCAGCCAAGATTACCGGGACTGCTCGTACTTC.

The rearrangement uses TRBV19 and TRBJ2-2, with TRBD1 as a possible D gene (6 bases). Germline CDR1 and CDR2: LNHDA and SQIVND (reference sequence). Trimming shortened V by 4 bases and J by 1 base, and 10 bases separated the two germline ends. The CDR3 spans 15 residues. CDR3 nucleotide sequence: TGTGCCAGTAGTAGGGACATTAGGAACACCGGGGAGCTGTTTTTT. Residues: CASSRDIRNTGELFF.

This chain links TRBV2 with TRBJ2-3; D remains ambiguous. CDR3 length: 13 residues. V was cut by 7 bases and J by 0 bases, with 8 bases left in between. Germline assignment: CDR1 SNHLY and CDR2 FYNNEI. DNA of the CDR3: TGTGCCAGCATGAGCATAAGCACAGATACGCAGTATTTT. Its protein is CASMSISTDTQYF.

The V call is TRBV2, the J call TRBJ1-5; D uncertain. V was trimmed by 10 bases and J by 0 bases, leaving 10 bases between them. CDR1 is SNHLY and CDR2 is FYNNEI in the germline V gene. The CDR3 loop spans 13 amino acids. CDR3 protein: CATLRDSNQPQHF. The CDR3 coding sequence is TGTGCCACCCTGAGGGATAGCAATCAGCCCCAGCATTTT. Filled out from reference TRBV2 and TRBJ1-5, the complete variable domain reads EPEVTQTPSHQVTQMGQEVILRCVPISNHLYFYWYRQILGQKVEFLVSFYNNEISEKSEIFDDQFSVERPDGSNFTLKIRSTKLEDSAMYFCATLRDSNQPQHFGDGTRLSIL.

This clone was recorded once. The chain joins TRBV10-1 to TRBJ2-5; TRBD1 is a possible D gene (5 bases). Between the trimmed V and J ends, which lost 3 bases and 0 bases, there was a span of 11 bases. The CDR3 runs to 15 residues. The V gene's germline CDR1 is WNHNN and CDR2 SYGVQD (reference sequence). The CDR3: CASSDPTEYQETQYF. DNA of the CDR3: TGCGCCAGCAGTGACCCGACAGAGTACCAAGAGACCCAGTACTTC.